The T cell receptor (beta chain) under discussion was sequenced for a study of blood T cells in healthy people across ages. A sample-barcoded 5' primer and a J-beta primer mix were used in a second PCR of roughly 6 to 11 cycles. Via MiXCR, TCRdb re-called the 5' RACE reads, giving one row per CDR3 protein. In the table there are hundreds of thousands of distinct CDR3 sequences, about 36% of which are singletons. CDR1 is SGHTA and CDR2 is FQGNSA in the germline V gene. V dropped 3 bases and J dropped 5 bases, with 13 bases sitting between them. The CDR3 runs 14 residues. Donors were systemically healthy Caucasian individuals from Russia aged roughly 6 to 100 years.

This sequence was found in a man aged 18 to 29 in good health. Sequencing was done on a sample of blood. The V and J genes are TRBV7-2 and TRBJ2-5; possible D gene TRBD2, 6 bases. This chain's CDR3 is CASSLGLAFETQYF. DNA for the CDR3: TGTGCCAGCAGCTTGGGACTGGCATTCGAGACCCAGTACTTC.